Following are 14 T cell receptor beta chains from one sample sequenced in a study of cytomegalovirus exposure and HLA in healthy donors. 60 Vbeta and 13 Jbeta primers were used in PCR. The data were produced by immunoSEQ multiplex PCR, yet TCRdb's version contains in-frame clones alone and is incomplete. This table has roughly 80,000 clones, about 68% appearing once. The specimen was PBMCs. Receptor source: a woman in her forties or fifties in good health and CMV-seropositive.

This clone was recorded only once. The genes are TRBV6-1 and TRBJ2-2, with a possible D match to TRBD2 (6 bases). V lost 6 bases and J lost 4, with 12 bases in between. The CDR3 has 14 amino acids. CDR1 and CDR2 from the germline V gene are MNHNS and SASEGT. CDR3 nucleotides: TGTGCCAGCAGGGAGGGACGTTTCACCGGGGAGCTGTTTTTT. Translated: CASREGRFTGELFF.

This chain uses TRBV2 with TRBJ1-2; the D is unclear. This CDR3 region has 12 residues. Per the germline V gene, CDR1 is SNHLY and CDR2 is FYNNEI. V was trimmed by 6 bases and J by 5 bases, leaving 10 bases between them. In nucleotides, the CDR3 is TGTGCCAGCAGGGGTCGGGAGTATGGCTACACCTTC. The encoded protein is CASRGREYGYTF.

J is TRBJ2-2 and V is TRBV9; 7 positions match TRBD2. Trimming cost V 0 bases and J 6 bases; bases outside gene matches: 2. CDR3 length: 14 residues. Germline CDR1 reads SGDLS; CDR2 reads YYNGEE. CDR3 nucleotides: TGTGCCAGCAGCGTAGGGACTAGTTCCGGGGAGCTGTTTTTT. Translating it yields CASSVGTSSGELFF.

The chain joins TRBV12-5 to TRBJ2-7; possibly TRBD1 for D (5 bases). With 4 bases removed from V and 4 bases from J, the gap between germline ends came to 11 bases. The CDR3 has 13 residues. CDR1 is LGHNT and CDR2 is FRNRAP in the germline V gene. CDR3 in amino acids: CASGSLRVYEQYF. In nucleotides, the CDR3 is TGTGCTAGTGGTTCCCTCAGGGTTTACGAGCAGTACTTC. The whole variable domain, filled in from reference TRBV12-5 and TRBJ2-7, reads DARVTQTPRHKVTEMGQEVTMRCQPILGHNTVFWYRQTMMQGLELLAYFRNRAPLDDSGMPKDRFSAEMPDATLATLKIQPSEPRDSAVYFCASGSLRVYEQYFGPGTRLTVT.

The V and J genes are TRBV5-4 and TRBJ2-7; D possibly corresponds to TRBD1 (5 bases). Germline assignment: CDR1 SGHNT and CDR2 YYREEE (reference sequence). Trimming left V 4 bases short and J 3 bases short, with 8 bases between. The CDR3 runs 12 residues. The CDR3 protein is CASSSRDYEQYF. Written as DNA, the CDR3 is TGTGCCAGCAGCAGCAGGGACTACGAGCAGTACTTC.

V gene TRBV27 combines with J gene TRBJ1-1, with 8 bases fitting TRBD1. Germline assignment: CDR1 MNHEY and CDR2 SMNVEV (reference sequence). The CDR3 runs 11 residues. The V and J ends lost 5 bases and 12 bases, in that order; junction bases with no gene match: 5. The CDR3 here is CASSPGGVSFF. The CDR3 DNA follows: TGTGCCAGCAGTCCAGGGGGCGTATCTTTCTTT.

This clone was observed a few times. The chain combines TRBV6-5 with TRBJ1-5; no reliable D call. Germline loops: CDR1 MNHEY, CDR2 SVGAGI. CDR3 length equals 15 residues. V shed 0 bases and J shed 4 bases, with 10 bases lying between them. The CDR3, as DNA: TGTGCCAGCAGTTACTCGAGAGCGAGAAATCAGCCCCAGCATTTT. Translating it yields CASSYSRARNQPQHF.

The V and J genes are TRBV7-6 and TRBJ2-3; the D gene is possibly TRBD1 (5 bases). Trimming removed 5 bases from V and 0 bases from J, with 12 bases in between. Germline assignment: CDR1 SGHVS and CDR2 FNYEAQ. The CDR3 length is 15 residues. The CDR3, as DNA: TGTGCCAGCAGCGCCCGAGACAGTAGCACAGATACGCAGTATTTT. Its translation is CASSARDSSTDTQYF.

The chain joins TRBV9 to TRBJ1-2; D may be TRBD1 (6 bases). Looked up from germline, CDR1 is SGDLS and CDR2 is YYNGEE. V was trimmed by 3 bases and J by 6 bases, leaving 15 bases between them. The CDR3 is made up of 14 amino acids. CDR3: CASSAGRGMNGYTF. DNA for the CDR3: TGTGCCAGCAGCGCAGGGAGGGGGATGAATGGCTACACCTTC.

There are a few counts of this clone. This chain joins TRBV5-1 and TRBJ1-4; D is perhaps TRBD1 (5 bases). V lost 4 bases, J lost 5 bases, and 18 bases lay in between. This CDR3 has 16 residues. Germline V CDR1 and CDR2: SGHRS, YFSETQ. CDR3 loop: CASSLGWGVGNEKLFF. The DNA of the CDR3 is TGCGCCAGCAGCCTTGGATGGGGGGTTGGGAATGAAAAACTGTTTTTT.

The chain recombines TRBV5-6 with TRBJ1-1; no definite D call. The length of the CDR3 is 15 residues. The V end lost 4 bases, the J end lost 3 bases, and 16 bases lay between the germline ends. Germline CDR1 SGHDT, CDR2 YYEEEE. The CDR3 coding sequence is TGTGCCAGCAGCCTCGAAAGAGGATTGGACACTGAAGCTTTCTTT. This gives the protein CASSLERGLDTEAFF.

This CDR3 is CASSSFDREAGEQYF. Written as DNA, the CDR3 is TGTGCCAGCAGCTCCTTTGACAGGGAGGCCGGCGAGCAGTACTTC. The rearrangement joins TRBV13 to TRBJ2-7; maybe TRBD1 (7 bases). Germline CDR1 reads PRHDT; CDR2 reads FYEKMQ (reference sequence). This CDR3 contains 15 residues. Trimming stripped 4 bases from V and 6 bases from J, with 19 bases between.

The V gene is TRBV28, the J gene TRBJ1-1, with D tentatively TRBD1 (5 bases). CDR1 is MDHEN and CDR2 is SYDVKM in the germline V gene. This CDR3 spans 16 amino acids. The ends were cut back, 5 bases at V and 1 base at J, with 17 bases in the middle. CDR3 nucleotides: TGTGCCAGCAGTACGGTATTTCAGGGTACGAACACTGAAGCTTTCTTT. This gives the protein CASSTVFQGTNTEAFF.

The CDR3 loop is CSVEGPPGWRANTEAFF. The CDR3 DNA is TGCAGCGTTGAAGGACCCCCCGGGTGGAGGGCGAACACTGAAGCTTTCTTT. The J gene is TRBJ1-1, the V gene TRBV29-1; D remains ambiguous. Trimming left V 1 base short and J 1 base short, with 19 bases between. This CDR3 has 17 residues. Germline V gives CDR1 SQVTM, CDR2 ANQGSEA.